The 27 T cell receptor beta chains given below trace back to one sample, sequenced in a study of OX40 agonist ivuxolimab in advanced cancers. This table comes from immunoSEQ multiplex PCR, and its TCRdb copy is limited to in-frame clones, with some not included. The sample has approximately 51,000 clones; around 77% are singletons. The specimen comprised CD4+ or CD8+ T cells sorted from blood, sampled in a trial of the OX40 agonist ivuxolimab. Receptor source: an adult with an advanced solid tumor such as melanoma, head and neck, liver or kidney cancer.

This clone turned up a few times. The CDR3 loop reads CATSPYWTSGDNEQFF. CDR3 nucleotide sequence: TGTGCCACCTCTCCGTACTGGACTAGCGGGGACAATGAGCAGTTCTTC. V is TRBV6-4 and J is TRBJ2-1, with 12 bases that match TRBD2. V dropped 10 bases and J dropped 5; count of bases not matched to a gene: 12. CDR1 is MRHNA, CDR2 SNTAGT, per germline. This CDR3 spans 16 amino acids.

This sequence joins TRBV6-4 and TRBJ2-7; 7 bases agree with TRBD1. CDR1 and CDR2 (germline): MRHNA, SNTAGT. The J segment lost 3 bases and the V segment lost 6 bases, leaving 11 bases of the junction unmatched. The CDR3 runs to 15 residues. CDR3 sequence (DNA): TGTGCCAGCAGGGGGACAGCTCCTCGCGGCTACGAGCAGTACTTC. It codes for CASRGTAPRGYEQYF.

The J gene is TRBJ1-1, the V gene TRBV10-2, with a tentative D call TRBD1 (5 bases). The V and J ends lost 9 bases and 1 base respectively, with 9 bases between them. The CDR3 length is 12 residues. Germline CDR1 reads WSHSY; CDR2 reads SAAADI. CDR3 protein: CASLTGNTEAFF. The CDR3 region has the DNA TGCGCCAGTCTTACAGGGAACACTGAAGCTTTCTTT.

The CDR3 loop is CASGLSRLAGVADTQYF. CDR3 DNA sequence: TGTGCTAGTGGTTTGAGCCGACTAGCGGGAGTCGCAGATACGCAGTATTTT. This chain uses TRBV12-5 with TRBJ2-3; 12 positions agree with TRBD2. Germline-derived CDR1 and CDR2 are LGHNT and FRNRAP. This CDR3 spans 17 amino acids. Germline trimming cut 2 bases from V and 4 bases from J; bases unmatched to any gene: 7.

This sequence joins TRBV11-2 and TRBJ2-5, with a possible D match to TRBD1 (5 bases). Trimming took 0 bases from V and 5 from J, leaving 22 bases between them. The V gene's germline CDR1 is SGHAT and CDR2 FQNNGV. CDR3 size: 18 residues. CDR3 DNA sequence: TGTGCCAGCAGCTTAGATCGAGCTCGAAGGGGCGATGGGGAGACCCAGTACTTC. It is translated as CASSLDRARRGDGETQYF.

The genes are TRBV19 and TRBJ2-2; D unresolved. From germline, CDR1 is LNHDA and CDR2 SQIVND (reference sequence). Trimming cost V 2 bases and J 6 bases, with 7 bases left between them. The CDR3 extends over 13 amino acids. The CDR3 DNA reads TGTGCCAGTAGTATATCAGGTGCCGGGGAGCTGTTTTTT. Amino acid sequence: CASSISGAGELFF.

The chain carries TRBV5-1 and TRBJ2-1; no reliable D call. Trimming pared 1 base from V and 5 bases from J, leaving 4 bases between. The CDR3 sequence is 12 residues long. The germline V gene has CDR1 SGHRS and CDR2 YFSETQ. The CDR3 sequence: CASSLLNNEQFF. The CDR3 DNA reads TGCGCCAGCAGCTTGTTAAACAATGAGCAGTTCTTC.

V is TRBV2 and J is TRBJ2-7, with 10 positions matching TRBD1. Germline V gene data show CDR1 as SNHLY and CDR2 as FYNNEI. This CDR3 region has 15 residues. Unmatched junction bases numbered 4, after V lost 1 base and J lost 4 bases. CDR3 bases: TGTGCCAGCAGTGAAGGGACAGGGGGTTTTTACGAGCAGTACTTC. Translated: CASSEGTGGFYEQYF.

This rearrangement joins TRBV18 to TRBJ1-4, with 8 positions matching TRBD1. The ends lost 3 bases at V and 7 bases at J; junction bases unmatched: 4. In germline, CDR1 is KGHSH, CDR2 LQKENI. The CDR3 has 14 residues. The DNA for the CDR3 is TGTGCCAGCTCACCGACAGGGGTGGGTGAAAAACTGTTTTTT. It is translated as CASSPTGVGEKLFF.

V and J are TRBV11-2 and TRBJ2-1, with D perhaps TRBD2 (5 bases). CDR3 length: 13 amino acids. Trimming removed 6 bases from V and 3 bases from J, with 9 bases in between. The germline V gene has CDR1 SGHAT and CDR2 FQNNGV. CDR3 amino acids: CASRRELYNEQFF. The CDR3 nucleotides read TGTGCCAGCAGGAGGGAACTCTACAATGAGCAGTTCTTC.

The gene calls are TRBV9 and TRBJ2-1; no clear D gene. Trimming left V 4 bases short and J 4 bases short, with 6 bases between. Germline loops: CDR1 SGDLS, CDR2 YYNGEE. This CDR3 has 12 amino acids. The CDR3 sequence: CASSFTYNEQFF. The CDR3 DNA reads as TGTGCCAGCAGCTTCACGTACAATGAGCAGTTCTTC.

This clone was detected only a few times. This chain uses TRBV7-8 with TRBJ2-7, with D tentatively TRBD1 (5 bases). The V end was cut by 3 bases, the J end by 0 bases, with 15 bases between. From germline, CDR1 is SGHVS and CDR2 FQNEAQ. There are 16 residues in the CDR3. The DNA of the CDR3 is TGTGCCAGCAGCTTGGGGCGACAGCGACGCTCCTACGAGCAGTACTTC. Translation gives CASSLGRQRRSYEQYF.

The chain carries TRBV5-8 and TRBJ1-3; D remains unclear. The CDR3 spans 12 residues. Germline-derived CDR1 and CDR2 are SGHTS and YDEGEE. V dropped 2 bases and J dropped 3 bases, with 3 bases sitting between them. The DNA of the CDR3 is TGTGCCAGCAGCTTTTATGGAAACACCATATATTTT. Its protein is CASSFYGNTIYF.

V usage is TRBV7-3 and J usage is TRBJ2-3; tentatively, D is TRBD1 (6 bases). The CDR3 runs 14 residues. Germline V gene sequence: CDR1 SGHTA, CDR2 FQGTGA. Trimming took off 5 bases at V and 5 bases at J, with 14 bases between the two ends. CDR3 amino acids: CASSPQGVGDTQYF. In nucleotides, the CDR3 is TGTGCCAGCAGCCCACAGGGCGTGGGAGATACGCAGTATTTT. The full variable domain, with the rest looked up from reference TRBV7-3 and TRBJ2-3, is GAGVSQTPSNKVTEKGKYVELRCDPISGHTALYWYRQSLGQGPEFLIYFQGTGAADDSGLPNDRFFAVRPEGSVSTLKIQRTERGDSAVYLCASSPQGVGDTQYFGPGTRLTVL.

The table lists this clone with a few counts. The chain joins TRBV5-1 to TRBJ2-7, with TRBD2 identical over 7 bases. The junction had 7 bases not matched to a gene; V was cut back by 7 bases and J by 3 bases. Germline lookup yields CDR1 SGHRS and CDR2 YFSETQ. The CDR3 is made up of 13 amino acids. This chain's CDR3 is CASALREGYEQYF. DNA of the CDR3: TGCGCCAGCGCCCTGAGGGAGGGCTACGAGCAGTACTTC.

V usage is TRBV28 and J usage is TRBJ2-1; 7 nucleotides match TRBD2. The ends lost 6 bases at V and 7 bases at J; junction bases unmatched: 18. CDR1 and CDR2 (germline): MDHEN, SYDVKM. This CDR3 has 17 amino acids. The CDR3 sequence is CASSPLTGGRGGNEQFF. The CDR3 coding sequence is TGTGCCAGCAGCCCCCTAACGGGAGGCCGCGGTGGGAATGAGCAGTTCTTC.

The chain joins TRBV4-2 to TRBJ1-4; 7 bases map to TRBD1. Trimming cost V 3 bases and J 4 bases; bases outside gene matches: 2. Germline loops: CDR1 LGHNA, CDR2 YNFKEQ. The length of the CDR3 is 14 residues. The CDR3 protein is CASSHDRVNEKLFF. In DNA, the CDR3 is TGTGCCAGCAGCCATGACAGGGTTAATGAAAAACTGTTTTTT.

The J gene is TRBJ2-3, the V gene TRBV6-6, with TRBD1 matching 7 bases. The CDR3 is made up of 15 amino acids. The J segment lost 0 bases and the V segment lost 6 bases, leaving 6 bases of the junction unmatched. Germline CDR1 is MNHNY and CDR2 is SVGAGI (reference sequence). The CDR3 nucleotides are TGTGCCAGCAGCCTACAGGGGCAGAGCACAGATACGCAGTATTTT. As protein: CASSLQGQSTDTQYF.

The V call is TRBV6-5, the J call TRBJ2-1; 7 bases align to TRBD2. CDR1 is MNHEY, CDR2 SVGAGI, per germline. V was pared by 0 bases and J by 9 bases, with 5 bases of the junction left unmatched. The CDR3 is made up of 14 amino acids. Written as DNA, the CDR3 is TGTGCCAGCAGTTACTCGCCCAGGGAGGGTGAGCAGTTCTTC. Protein product: CASSYSPREGEQFF.

The gene calls are TRBV10-3 and TRBJ2-6; weak D call: TRBD2 (6 bases). This CDR3 comprises 15 residues. Germline V gene sequence: CDR1 ENHRY, CDR2 SYGVKD. V lost 8 bases to trimming and J lost 4 bases, with 15 bases between them. CDR3 in DNA: TGTGCCATCGGGGGGAGAAGCTCCGGGGCCAACGTCCTGACTTTC. Its translation is CAIGGRSSGANVLTF.

The chain links TRBV27 to TRBJ2-3; D might be TRBD1 (5 bases). The V end was cut by 6 bases, the J end by 5 bases, with 15 bases between. The CDR3 extends over 14 amino acids. Germline lookup yields CDR1 MNHEY and CDR2 SMNVEV (reference sequence). The CDR3 sequence: CASRYRPGGDTQYF. The CDR3, as DNA: TGTGCCAGCAGATACAGGCCCGGCGGAGATACGCAGTATTTT.

In DNA form, the CDR3 reads TGTGCCAGCAGACCACTTTTTGGGGAGGAAAAACTGTTTTTT. This sequence encodes CASRPLFGEEKLFF. The chain joins TRBV6-6 to TRBJ1-4; the D is unclear. The CDR3 is 14 residues long. Germline CDR1 reads MNHNY; CDR2 reads SVGAGI (reference sequence). V gave up 6 bases and J gave up 8 bases, with 16 bases separating them.

The genes are TRBV5-1 and TRBJ2-2, with D hard to call. CDR1 and CDR2 (germline): SGHRS, YFSETQ. Deletions cut 0 bases from V and 4 bases from J, with 10 bases between. The CDR3 length is 15 residues. CDR3 residues: CASSLVQTITGELFF. The CDR3 DNA follows: TGCGCCAGCAGCTTGGTACAGACGATCACCGGGGAGCTGTTTTTT.

The gene calls are TRBV2 and TRBJ2-1, with 7 bases matching TRBD1. Germline V CDR1 and CDR2: SNHLY, FYNNEI. CDR3 length: 16 amino acids. The trim removed 6 bases at V and 6 bases at J, leaving 14 bases unmatched. CDR3 protein: CASSQFGPRGPNEQFF. CDR3 nucleotides: TGTGCCAGCAGCCAATTCGGGCCGAGGGGGCCCAATGAGCAGTTCTTC.

The chain is built from TRBV5-4 and TRBJ2-1; a possible D gene is TRBD2 (6 bases). From germline, CDR1 is SGHNT and CDR2 YYREEE (reference sequence). CDR3 size: 16 residues. V was shortened by 4 bases and J by 0 bases, with 14 bases between the two germline ends. The CDR3 loop is CASSLGLSSSYNEQFF. CDR3 DNA: TGTGCCAGCAGCCTGGGACTGTCGAGCTCCTACAATGAGCAGTTCTTC.

This clone was counted a single time. This sequence joins TRBV28 and TRBJ1-4, with 9 bases lining up with TRBD1. The V gene's germline CDR1 is MDHEN and CDR2 SYDVKM. The CDR3 runs to 15 residues. V lost 5 bases, J lost 8 bases, and 9 bases stayed unmatched. The CDR3 region is CASSLNRGLYEKLFF. In DNA, the CDR3 is TGTGCCAGCAGTCTCAACAGGGGGCTCTACGAAAAACTGTTTTTT.

This sequence joins TRBV4-2 and TRBJ2-7, with D perhaps assigned TRBD1 or TRBD2 (5 bases each). V was clipped by 1 base and J by 6 bases, with 10 bases between them. Germline loops: CDR1 LGHNA, CDR2 YNFKEQ. The CDR3 contains 13 residues. DNA for the CDR3: TGTGCCAGCAGCCAAGGGGACCTACCCGAGCAGTACTTC. Its protein product is CASSQGDLPEQYF.